Listed below are T cell receptor beta chains from one sample, sequenced in a study of regulatory T cells in long-lasting Graves disease. MiXCR, applied by TCRdb to the multiplex PCR reads, yields one record per CDR3 protein. Among 400,000 to 500,000 distinct CDR3 sequences, about 15% were seen once, and the ten largest hold around 15%. This same sample was also taken into another study, of T cells in Graves' hyperthyroidism and ophthalmopathy.

This material consisted of peripheral blood mononuclear cells (PBMCs), taken at new diagnosis, from a patient treated with antithyroid drugs. The receptors derive from a woman in her thirties with Graves disease. The conserved cysteine and the conserved F or W are not part of the CDR3 here. D genes are given only for firm matches.

>TRBV15|TRBJ2-1|14|-
ATSSGQRLDYNEQF
>TRBV19|TRBJ2-3|12|TRBD2
ASSIGLAGDTQY
>TRBV9|TRBJ1-1|15|-
ASSVLGSPLLNTEAF
>TRBV11-2|TRBJ2-7|16|TRBD2
ASSLSTSGRRDSYEQY
>TRBV12-3/TRBV12-4|TRBJ2-1|15|TRBD2
ASSPGTSGRVVNEQF
>TRBV29-1|TRBJ2-3|11|-
SVAGRGGDTQY
>TRBV5-1|TRBJ2-1|14|-
ASSLAAAFSYNEQF
>TRBV27|TRBJ2-1|9|-
ASSLYGEQF
>TRBV20-1|TRBJ1-2|11|TRBD1
SARADRDYGYT
>TRBV19|TRBJ2-1|15|TRBD2
ASSIGLAGVFRNEQF
>TRBV6-2/TRBV6-3|TRBJ1-2|12|TRBD1
ASRPAGQVYGYT
>TRBV24-1|TRBJ1-5|13|-
ATSDHSTSNQPQH
>TRBV5-1|TRBJ2-3|14|TRBD2
ASSPSSGASTDTQY
>TRBV12-3/TRBV12-4|TRBJ2-7|13|TRBD1
ASTHPDRENYEQY
>TRBV6-2/TRBV6-3|TRBJ2-1|12|-
ASRSGVLFNEQF
>TRBV7-2|TRBJ1-5|14|-
ASSLEPGRSLMPQH
>TRBV19|TRBJ1-2|11|-
ASSMAANYGYT
>TRBV9|TRBJ2-7|10|-
ASSPGTPEQY
>TRBV28|TRBJ1-5|12|-
ASSMRQGSQPQH
>TRBV29-1|TRBJ1-1|11|-
SWKVAGITEAF
>TRBV29-1|TRBJ2-1|9|-
SVAIGYEQF
>TRBV7-9|TRBJ2-1|18|TRBD2
ASSLGPLAGGLSSYNEQF
>TRBV4-1|TRBJ1-5|12|-
ASSQVGRNQPQH
>TRBV27|TRBJ1-1|12|-
ASGFQLPNTEAF
>TRBV10-3|TRBJ2-6|16|TRBD2
AISESAAGGPGANVLT
>TRBV7-2|TRBJ2-7|14|TRBD2
ASSWGLAGGAYEQY
>TRBV19|TRBJ2-7|12|-
ASRHTEAPYEQY
>TRBV4-2|TRBJ2-3|13|-
ASSQGADDTDTQY
>TRBV6-9|TRBJ1-1|12|-
ASSLRGVGTEAF